The 13 T cell receptor beta chains reported below all come from one sample, sequenced in a study of tumor-infiltrating lymphocytes in primary liver carcinoma. Total RNA (around 0.45 ug) served as template for TCR beta cDNA synthesis primed by a constant-region primer. Three nested multiplex PCR rounds, a slightly modified ARM-PCR, produced the libraries for TCR beta. TRBV1-TRBV30 forward and Cbeta reverse primers drove the first two roughly 9-cycle rounds. TCRdb recomputed calls from the multiplex PCR reads with MiXCR, one row per CDR3 protein. The data contain under 200,000 distinct CDR3 sequences, roughly 61% of them seen just once; the ten biggest clones take up approximately 7%. Unsorted whole blood yielded the blood RNA, and germline DNA was also extracted. Specimen: peripheral blood. These receptor sequences come from a woman in her fifties or sixties with primary liver carcinoma and hepatitis B virus infection.

This clonotype has only one observation. One junction end disagrees with the germline gene, perhaps due to a read error. This chain links TRBV5-6 with TRBJ2-2; the match to TRBD2 covers 10 bases. The CDR3 has 16 amino acids. Germline values: CDR1 SGHDT, CDR2 YYEEEE. The CDR3 nucleotides read TGTGCCAGCAACTTAGGACTAGCGGCGAACACCTGGGAGCTGTTTTTT. It codes for CASNLGLAANTWELFF. Combining the CDR3 with reference TRBV5-6 and TRBJ2-2 gives the whole variable domain DAGVTQSPTHLIKTRGQQVTLRCSPKSGHDTVSWYQQALGQGPQFIFQYYEEEERQRGNFPDRFSGHQFPNYSSELNVNALLLGDSALYLCASNLGLAANTWELFFGEGSRLTVL.

This clonotype was observed a handful of times. The DNA for the CDR3 is TGTGCCAGCAGTGAAGTGGATTACAATGAGCAGTTCTTC. Amino acid sequence: CASSEVDYNEQFF. The chain joins TRBV6-1 to TRBJ2-1; D gene unclear. Germline lookup yields CDR1 MNHNS and CDR2 SASEGT. This CDR3 has 13 amino acids. Trimming shortened V by 1 base and J by 4 bases, and 5 bases separated the two germline ends.

For this clonotype: The junction departs from germline at one end; a sequencing error may be responsible. The V and J genes are TRBV11-2 and TRBJ2-7; possibly TRBD1 for D (6 bases). Germline V gene sequence: CDR1 SGHAT, CDR2 FQNNGV. CDR3 length equals 14 residues. CDR3: CAISLGMGAREQYF. Here the CDR3 DNA reads TGTGCCATCAGCTTAGGGATGGGGGCCCGCGAGCAGTACTTC.

Of note for this clonotype: A much bigger clone sits one base away, suggesting this may be a read error. The gene calls are TRBV6-5 and TRBJ2-7; 7 bases map to TRBD1. This CDR3 region has 15 residues. Germline loops: CDR1 MNHEY, CDR2 SVGAGI. The CDR3 nucleotides are TGTGCCAGCAGCCGACAGGGCGCTAACTCCCACGAGCAGTACTTC. Its protein product is CASSRQGANSHEQYF.

Of note for this clonotype: Compared with germline, one end of the junction differs, possibly owing to a read error. The V call is TRBV11-2, the J call TRBJ2-1; 9 positions match TRBD1. Germline CDR1 reads SGHAT; CDR2 reads FQNNGV. The CDR3 sequence is 16 residues long. CDR3 nucleotide sequence: TGTGCCAGCAGTTTAGACGTACAGGGGGCGGTTAATGAGCAATTCTTC. It is translated as CASSLDVQGAVNEQFF.

V and J are TRBV11-3 and TRBJ1-4, with D tentatively TRBD1 (6 bases). Germline V gene data show CDR1 as SGHNT and CDR2 as YENEEA. The V and J ends lost 7 bases and 3 bases respectively, with 12 bases between them. The CDR3 length is 14 residues. CDR3 in DNA: TGTGCCAGCAACGTCAGGGGAGCTAATGAAAAACTGTTTTTT. Protein product: CASNVRGANEKLFF.

Comment on this clonotype: Possible read error: a much larger clone is one base away. The chain is built from TRBV12-3 or TRBV12-4 and TRBJ1-5; 8 positions match TRBD1. This CDR3 has 15 amino acids. For the CDR3, the DNA is TGTGCCAGCAGCTTAGGACAGGGTGAGGGACAGTCCCAGCATTTT. This translates into CASSLGQGEGQSQHF.

Notes on this clonotype: A read error may explain this, as a much larger clone is one base away. The CDR3 coding sequence is TGCGCCAGCAGCCAAGATCGGGGGACAGGGGCGGTAGATGCGCAGTATTTT. This translates into CASSQDRGTGAVDAQYF. The V and J genes are TRBV4-1 and TRBJ2-3; 10 nucleotides line up with TRBD1. In germline, CDR1 is MGHRA, CDR2 YSYEKL. This CDR3 is built from 17 residues.

Comment on this clonotype: This may arise from a read error, as a much more abundant clone is one base away. This chain joins TRBV14 and TRBJ2-7; D is unclear. This CDR3 comprises 13 residues. V was clipped by 8 bases and J by 9 bases, with 20 bases between them. CDR1 is SGHDN, CDR2 FVKESK, per germline. CDR3 residues: CASGPKSRARQYF. CDR3 nucleotides: TGTGCCAGCGGCCCAAAAAGTAGGGCACGGCAGTACTTC.

This clonotype was seen repeatedly, ten times or more. This chain joins TRBV14 and TRBJ2-7; TRBD1 agrees at 7 bases. This CDR3 is 14 amino acids long. Per germline, CDR1 SGHDN and CDR2 FVKESK. V gave up 8 bases and J gave up 0 bases; unmatched junction bases: 7. The CDR3 protein is CASRPGQNSYEQYF. The CDR3 DNA follows: TGTGCCAGCCGACCGGGACAGAACTCCTACGAGCAGTACTTC.

The chain couples TRBV6-6 to TRBJ1-5; maybe TRBD1 (6 bases). V lost 2 bases and J lost 1, with 15 bases in between. This CDR3 region has 17 residues. Germline lookup yields CDR1 MNHNY and CDR2 SVGAGI (reference sequence). DNA for the CDR3: TGTGCCAGCAGTTACAGGGGGAGTGCTGGAAGCAATCAGCCCCAGCATTTT. Protein: CASSYRGSAGSNQPQHF.

About this clonotype: A much larger clone differs by one base, so this may be a read error. The chain combines TRBV10-3 with TRBJ2-1; TRBD2 agrees at 13 bases. The length of the CDR3 is 14 residues. Per the germline V gene, CDR1 is ENHRY and CDR2 is SYGVKD. CDR3 DNA sequence: TGTGCCATCTCCCGGACTAGCGGGAGCCATGAGCAGTCCTTC. It is translated as CAISRTSGSHEQSF.

This clonotype was counted ten times or more. A read error may produce the germline difference seen at one junction end. V usage is TRBV12-3 or TRBV12-4 and J usage is TRBJ1-1; TRBD1 might be the D (6 bases). The CDR3 runs to 12 residues. This CDR3 reads CASSQGQTRRLF. In nucleotides, the CDR3 is TGTGCCAGCAGTCAGGGACAAACGCGTCGTTTATTT.